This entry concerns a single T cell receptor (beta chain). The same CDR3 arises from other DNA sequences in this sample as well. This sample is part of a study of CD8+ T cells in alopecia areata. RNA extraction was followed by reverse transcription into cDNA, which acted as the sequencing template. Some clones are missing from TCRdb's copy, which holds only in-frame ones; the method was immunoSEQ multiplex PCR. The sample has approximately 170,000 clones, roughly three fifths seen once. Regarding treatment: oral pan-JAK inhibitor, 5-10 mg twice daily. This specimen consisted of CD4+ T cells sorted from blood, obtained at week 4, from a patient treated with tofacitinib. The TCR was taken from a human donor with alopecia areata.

The CDR3 nucleotides are TGCAGCGTTTCCGGGAGGGTGAACACCGGGGAGCTGTTTTTT. This codes for CSVSGRVNTGELFF. The chain has TRBV29-1 and TRBJ2-2, with 8 positions matching TRBD2. CDR3 size: 14 residues. The V and J ends lost 5 bases and 1 base, in that order; junction bases with no gene match: 3. CDR1 is SQVTM, CDR2 ANQGSEA, per germline.